These T cell receptor beta chains were read from a single sample in a study of T-cell reconstitution after alpha-beta-depleted transplantation in children. TCRdb re-called the PCR reads through MiXCR, storing one row per CDR3 protein. Altogether under 850,000 distinct CDR3 sequences are present, about 12% being singletons, with the ten largest covering around 0.79%. Sequences were derived from PBMCs, sampled before TCRalphabeta/CD19-depleted stem cell transplant. The receptors stem from a girl aged 2 to 9 with congenital amegakaryocytic thrombocytopenia, due to receive a stem cell transplant. Both conserved end residues are part of each CDR3. D genes are given only for firm matches. Clone size is stated in some rows and not others, as once, few, many or a class when expanded.

len | abundance | j_gene | d_gene | v_gene | CDR3nt | CDR3aa
17 | many | TRBJ2-7 | - | TRBV7-2 | TGTGCCAGCAGCCGAGTCAGGGGCCAATCGGGCCCCTACGAGCAGTACTTC | CASSRVRGQSGPYEQYF
14 | many | TRBJ2-7 | - | TRBV19 | TGTGCCAGTACTCAGACCGGTAGCTCCTACGAGCAGTACTTC | CASTQTGSSYEQYF
14 | many | TRBJ1-1 | - | TRBV20-1 | TGCAGTGCTAGAAACCCAGGGGCCCGCACTGAAGCTTTCTTT | CSARNPGARTEAFF
12 | few | TRBJ1-3 | - | TRBV20-1 | TGCAGTGCTAGACAATCTGGAAACACCATATATTTT | CSARQSGNTIYF
15 | - | TRBJ1-6 | - | TRBV5-1 | TGCGCCAGCCATGACGGGAGCTCCTATAATTCACCCCTCCACTTT | CASHDGSSYNSPLHF
14 | few | TRBJ2-5 | TRBD1 | TRBV29-1 | TGCAGCGTTCTGACAGGGGGAGCGGGGGAGACCCAGTACTTC | CSVLTGGAGETQYF
17 | few | TRBJ2-2 | TRBD2 | TRBV4-1 | TGCGCCAGCAGCCAATCCCCGACTAGCGGGAACACCGGGGAGCTGTTTTTT | CASSQSPTSGNTGELFF
16 | - | TRBJ2-1 | - | TRBV5-5 | TGTGCCAGCAGCCCGAGGGGTTTAGGGGGCTACAATGAGCAGTTCTTC | CASSPRGLGGYNEQFF
12 | - | TRBJ1-1 | - | TRBV20-1 | TGCAGTGCCCGACAAAGGGATCTAGCAGCTTTCTTT | CSARQRDLAAFF
14 | few | TRBJ2-1 | - | TRBV20-1 | TGCAGTGCTCGCACCCCGAGCGGGTCCAATGAGCAGTTCTTC | CSARTPSGSNEQFF
12 | - | TRBJ2-7 | TRBD2 | TRBV29-1 | TGCAGCGTTATAAGCGGGAGCTACGAGCAGTACTTC | CSVISGSYEQYF
13 | many | TRBJ2-1 | - | TRBV5-1 | TGCGCCAGCAGCGGGACAATGTACAATGAGCAGTTCTTC | CASSGTMYNEQFF
15 | few | TRBJ2-7 | TRBD1 | TRBV12-3/TRBV12-4 | TGTGCCAGCAGAAGAGCCGGGACAGGGCCCCACGAGCAGTACTTC | CASRRAGTGPHEQYF
12 | many | TRBJ1-2 | - | TRBV20-1 | TGCAGTGCTATACTTCGGGTTGATGGCTACACCTTC | CSAILRVDGYTF
16 | few | TRBJ2-5 | TRBD2 | TRBV12-3/TRBV12-4 | TGTGCCAGCAGGATGTTTGGACTAGCGGGAGAAGAGACCCAGTACTTC | CASRMFGLAGEETQYF
13 | many | TRBJ2-2 | - | TRBV20-1 | TGCAGTGCACCGAACCGTCGCACCGGGGAGCTGTTTTTT | CSAPNRRTGELFF
18 | many | TRBJ2-1 | - | TRBV11-2 | TGTGCCAGCAGCTTAGTAGGGCCGGGACCAACTCTATATGTTGAGCAGTTCTTC | CASSLVGPGPTLYVEQFF
13 | - | TRBJ2-1 | - | TRBV6-1 | TGTTCCTTAACTCCCGCCCCCTACAATGAGCAGTTCTTC | CSLTPAPYNEQFF
13 | many | TRBJ1-2 | TRBD1 | TRBV20-1 | TGCAGTGACCTGACGGGACAGGGGTATGGCTACACCTTC | CSDLTGQGYGYTF
13 | many | TRBJ2-7 | - | TRBV6-1 | TGTGCCAGCAGTGAATTTCAGGTCTACGAGCAGTACTTC | CASSEFQVYEQYF
14 | many | TRBJ2-5 | - | TRBV7-2 | TGTGCCAGCAGCTTAGCTCCTAGTGAGGAGACCCAGTACTTC | CASSLAPSEETQYF
16 | few | TRBJ2-3 | - | TRBV5-5 | TGTGCCAGCAGCCGAAGGGGGTCTAGTAGCACAGATACGCAGTATTTT | CASSRRGSSSTDTQYF
15 | few | TRBJ2-3 | - | TRBV20-1 | TGCAGTGCTAGAGGTCGAACTTTCAACACAGATACGCAGTATTTT | CSARGRTFNTDTQYF
16 | many | TRBJ2-2 | - | TRBV7-2 | TGTGCCAGCAGCACCTTGGGTCTAGCGAGGACCGGGGAGCTGTTTTTT | CASSTLGLARTGELFF
14 | many | TRBJ2-3 | TRBD2 | TRBV20-1 | TGCAGTGCTAGGAGACGAGGACTAGGGGATACGCAGTATTTT | CSARRRGLGDTQYF
17 | - | TRBJ2-3 | - | TRBV5-1 | TGCGCCAGCAGCTTGCGTGATTCAATCGAGTCGGAAGATACGCAGTATTTT | CASSLRDSIESEDTQYF
14 | few | TRBJ2-1 | - | TRBV5-1 | TGCGCCAGCAGCTTGATCGGTTTCTACAATGAGCAGTTCTTC | CASSLIGFYNEQFF
14 | - | TRBJ2-1 | TRBD1 | TRBV20-1 | TGCAGTGCTATCGGGACAGGGTTTGGCAATGAGCAGTTCTTC | CSAIGTGFGNEQFF
15 | many | TRBJ2-2 | - | TRBV28 | TGTGCCAGCAGCCCGGGAGTCCTGAACACCGGGGAGCTGTTTTTT | CASSPGVLNTGELFF
13 | few | TRBJ2-5 | - | TRBV7-2 | TGTGCCAGCAGCTTAGCACCCCTGGGGACCCAGTACTTC | CASSLAPLGTQYF
15 | many | TRBJ1-6 | - | TRBV20-1 | TGCAGTGCTAGAGTTGCGGCGGGGGGATATTCACCCCTCCACTTT | CSARVAAGGYSPLHF
18 | - | TRBJ1-5 | - | TRBV21-1 | TGTGCCAGCAGCACGAAGGTTAGGGGCAGGGGGCACTATCAGCCCCAGCATTTT | CASSTKVRGRGHYQPQHF
17 | many | TRBJ1-4 | - | TRBV20-1 | TGCAGTGCTACGGACTCCGAATGGGGTGCAACTAATGAAAAACTGTTTTTT | CSATDSEWGATNEKLFF
12 | - | TRBJ2-7 | - | TRBV7-8 | TGTGCCATGGGACCCAGGCGCCTCGAGCAGTACTTC | CAMGPRRLEQYF
14 | - | TRBJ2-1 | - | TRBV5-1 | TGCGCCAGCAGAACAGCCCTCTCCTACAATGAGCAGTTCTTC | CASRTALSYNEQFF
15 | few | TRBJ2-3 | TRBD2 | TRBV5-1 | TGCGCCAGCAGCTGGGGAGCGGGGGGCCGAGATACGCAGTATTTT | CASSWGAGGRDTQYF
14 | few | TRBJ1-5 | - | TRBV12-3/TRBV12-4 | TGTGCCAGCAGGTATTCAGGGAACAATCAGCCCCAGCATTTT | CASRYSGNNQPQHF
11 | many | TRBJ1-1 | - | TRBV30 | TGTGCCTGGAGTAGGACAGCAAAAGCTTTCTTT | CAWSRTAKAFF
14 | few | TRBJ2-7 | - | TRBV21-1 | TGTGCCAGCAGCGGCTACAGGGATCGGAAAGAGCAGTACTTC | CASSGYRDRKEQYF